The 27 T cell receptor beta chains in this list originate from one sample, sequenced in a study of blood T cell repertoires in COVID-19. Produced via immunoSEQ multiplex PCR; TCRdb's table is partial and in-frame only. The table has fewer than 350,000 clones, about four fifths seen once. Sequencing was carried out using peripheral blood. The receptors originated from a woman aged 60-75 years with active or convalescent COVID-19.

The rearrangement uses TRBV5-1 and TRBJ1-5; 10 bases are a match to TRBD1. Unmatched junction bases numbered 3, after V lost 1 base and J lost 5 bases. Germline loops: CDR1 SGHRS, CDR2 YFSETQ. The CDR3 spans 15 residues. CDR3 nucleotide sequence: TGCGCCAGCAGCTTGATGGGACAGGGGTATCAGCCCCAGCATTTT. Its translation is CASSLMGQGYQPQHF.

The chain employs TRBV7-2 and TRBJ2-2; 11 positions match TRBD2. CDR1 is SGHTA, CDR2 FQGNSA, per germline. This CDR3 has 16 residues. J was trimmed by 8 bases and V by 7 bases; bases with no gene match: 12. This CDR3 is CASTHRTSGPGGELFF. Written as DNA, the CDR3 is TGTGCCAGCACTCATCGGACTAGCGGGCCCGGAGGGGAGCTGTTTTTT.

The chain's CDR3 is CASSHQEGGTDTQYF. CDR3 in DNA: TGTGCCAGCAGCCACCAGGAGGGAGGCACAGATACGCAGTATTTT. The chain couples TRBV7-2 to TRBJ2-3; tentatively, D is TRBD2 (6 bases). There are 15 residues in the CDR3. In germline, CDR1 is SGHTA, CDR2 FQGNSA. V lost 5 bases and J 1 base, leaving 13 bases between the germline ends.

The V and J genes are TRBV28 and TRBJ1-5; 7 bases are shared with TRBD1. Germline loops: CDR1 MDHEN, CDR2 SYDVKM. The V and J ends lost 6 bases and 5 bases, in that order; junction bases with no gene match: 10. CDR3 size: 15 residues. This CDR3 reads CASSPRQGIHQPQHF. As DNA, the CDR3 is TGTGCCAGCAGCCCCAGACAGGGAATCCATCAGCCCCAGCATTTT. The full variable domain, in which reference TRBV28 and TRBJ1-5 provide the parts outside the CDR3, is DVKVTQSSRYLVKRTGEKVFLECVQDMDHENMFWYRQDPGLGLRLIYFSYDVKMKEKGDIPEGYSVSREKKERFSLILESASTNQTSMYLCASSPRQGIHQPQHFGDGTRLSIL.

The genes are TRBV5-1 and TRBJ1-4, with TRBD1 matching over 7 bases. CDR3 length: 15 amino acids. Trimming removed 4 bases from V and 14 bases from J; junction bases left unmatched: 17. The V gene's germline CDR1 is SGHRS and CDR2 YFSETQ. The CDR3 loop is CASSLDKGQTVGLFF. Here the CDR3 DNA reads TGCGCCAGCAGCCTTGATAAGGGACAGACCGTAGGGCTGTTTTTT.

J is TRBJ2-1 and V is TRBV9, with TRBD2 matching over 10 bases. The germline V gene encodes CDR1 SGDLS and CDR2 YYNGEE. Trimming removed 2 bases from V and 3 bases from J; junction bases left unmatched: 5. This CDR3 comprises 16 residues. CDR3 nucleotide sequence: TGTGCCAGCAGCGTCCTAAGCGGGGGGGGCTACAATGAGCAGTTCTTC. Translated: CASSVLSGGGYNEQFF.

V usage is TRBV27 and J usage is TRBJ2-1; D is possibly TRBD1 (6 bases). V gave up 0 bases and J gave up 15 bases, with 18 bases separating them. Germline V gene sequence: CDR1 MNHEY, CDR2 SMNVEV (reference sequence). CDR3 size: 14 residues. The CDR3 bases are TGTGCCAGCAGTTTATCGGGGTTGGGGGCCCCGTGGTTCTTC. The encoded protein is CASSLSGLGAPWFF.

The chain recombines TRBV29-1 with TRBJ2-7; 8 nucleotides match TRBD2. V lost 0 bases, J lost 5 bases, and 6 bases stayed unmatched. CDR3 length: 14 residues. Germline CDR1 and CDR2: SQVTM and ANQGSEA. The CDR3 DNA follows: TGCAGCGTTGAAGAGAACGGGGGGGCCAACGAGCAGTACTTC. As protein: CSVEENGGANEQYF.

This chain uses TRBV27 with TRBJ1-1; a weak D match, TRBD1 (6 bases). CDR1 is MNHEY and CDR2 is SMNVEV in the germline V gene (reference sequence). The ends were cut back, 5 bases at V and 7 bases at J, with 17 bases in the middle. This CDR3 contains 14 residues. Here the CDR3 reads CASSPAIQGREAFF. The CDR3 DNA sequence: TGTGCCAGCAGTCCAGCCATACAGGGTCGTGAAGCTTTCTTT.

The chain couples TRBV29-1 to TRBJ2-5; 8 nucleotides line up with TRBD2. This CDR3 is built from 14 residues. With 4 bases clipped from V and 4 bases from J, the junction kept 8 bases outside the gene matches. Germline V CDR1 and CDR2: SQVTM, ANQGSEA. The DNA of the CDR3 is TGCAGCGTTGGGGCGGCGGGGGGCCGAGAGACCCAGTACTTC. Its translation: CSVGAAGGRETQYF.

This chain connects TRBV4-1 to TRBJ1-5; weak D call: TRBD1 (5 bases). CDR3 length equals 17 residues. From germline, CDR1 is MGHRA and CDR2 YSYEKL. Deletions cut 4 bases from V and 0 bases from J, with 16 bases between. For the CDR3, the DNA is TGCGCCAGCAGCCCCCTCTCATCGGGACTTAGCAATCAGCCCCAGCATTTT. Amino acids: CASSPLSSGLSNQPQHF.

This chain links TRBV19 with TRBJ2-3; tentative D call: TRBD2 (5 bases). Trimming pared 0 bases from V and 6 bases from J, leaving 13 bases between. The CDR3 loop spans 15 amino acids. The V gene's germline CDR1 is LNHDA and CDR2 SQIVND (reference sequence). The CDR3 nucleotides read TGTGCCAGTAGTATAGAAGGAGGTAGAATTGATACGCAGTATTTT. This translates into CASSIEGGRIDTQYF.

With regard to this clone: The same CDR3 also results from other DNA sequences found in this sample. The chain links TRBV11-1 to TRBJ1-6; TRBD1 is a possible D gene (6 bases). The CDR3 has 14 amino acids. V lost 5 bases, J lost 5 bases, and 10 bases lay in between. The germline CDR1 and CDR2 sequences are SGHAT and FQDESV (reference sequence). In nucleotides, the CDR3 is TGTGCCAGCAGCCTCAGGGGTAATAATTCACCCCTCCACTTT. It specifies CASSLRGNNSPLHF.

This clone was seen more than once but under ten times. The chain combines TRBV6-6 with TRBJ2-7, with TRBD1 matching over 9 bases. This CDR3 comprises 12 residues. Looked up from germline, CDR1 is MNHNY and CDR2 is SVGAGI (reference sequence). The ends lost 6 bases at V and 6 bases at J; junction bases unmatched: 3. The CDR3 sequence: CASSTGGVEQYF. The CDR3 bases are TGTGCCAGCAGCACAGGGGGCGTCGAGCAGTACTTC.

The chain is built from TRBV5-1 and TRBJ1-6, with 8 bases matching TRBD1. CDR1 and CDR2 (germline): SGHRS, YFSETQ. The CDR3 is made up of 16 amino acids. The junction had 7 bases not matched to a gene; V was cut back by 4 bases and J by 4 bases. CDR3 residues: CASSPGQGLYNSPLHF. The CDR3 coding sequence is TGCGCCAGCAGCCCCGGACAGGGCCTTTATAATTCACCCCTCCACTTT.

The gene calls are TRBV7-9 and TRBJ1-1; no definite D call. In germline, CDR1 is SEHNR, CDR2 FQNEAQ (reference sequence). The CDR3 is 13 amino acids. V gave up 4 bases and J gave up 8 bases, with 14 bases separating them. The CDR3 here is CASSWEVRREAFF. CDR3 nucleotides: TGTGCCAGCAGCTGGGAGGTGAGACGGGAAGCTTTCTTT.

This clone was counted many times. V usage is TRBV7-2 and J usage is TRBJ1-1; D is undetermined. The CDR3 spans 13 residues. Per germline, CDR1 SGHTA and CDR2 FQGNSA. V lost 5 bases, J lost 3 bases, and 10 bases lay in between. The CDR3 here is CASSQRGDTEAFF. The CDR3 DNA is TGTGCCAGCAGCCAAAGAGGAGACACTGAAGCTTTCTTT.

In the case of this clone: Mismatch with germline at one junction end may stem from a read error. V usage is TRBV7-7 and J usage is TRBJ2-7; 7 nucleotides agree with TRBD1. The germline CDR1 and CDR2 sequences are SSHAT and FNYEAQ (reference sequence). The CDR3 loop spans 14 amino acids. The CDR3 DNA follows: TGTGCTAGCAGCTTAGCAGGGACAGATACCGAGCAGTACTTC. As protein: CASSLAGTDTEQYF.

The CDR3 sequence: CASSSSPGTQYF. Here the CDR3 DNA reads TGTGCCAGCAGTTCCTCCCCGGGTACGCAGTATTTT. The gene calls are TRBV12-3 or TRBV12-4 and TRBJ2-3; D ambiguous. V was shortened by 4 bases and J by 8 bases, with 10 bases between the two germline ends. The CDR3 totals 12 residues.

This chain joins TRBV9 and TRBJ2-7, with 9 bases identical to TRBD2. Trimming cost V 0 bases and J 4 bases; bases outside gene matches: 8. The CDR3 is made up of 16 amino acids. The germline gives CDR1 SGDLS, CDR2 YYNGEE. In nucleotides, the CDR3 is TGTGCCAGCAGCGTAGCCCTAGCGGGGCCGAGTTACGAGCAGTACTTC. Its protein is CASSVALAGPSYEQYF.

The V and J genes are TRBV18 and TRBJ1-2, with D maybe TRBD1 (5 bases). This CDR3 is 13 amino acids long. V lost 6 bases, J lost 2 bases, and 10 bases lay in between. The V gene's germline CDR1 is KGHSH and CDR2 LQKENI. The CDR3 is CASSAGPNYGYTF. As DNA, the CDR3 is TGTGCCAGCTCTGCGGGACCGAACTATGGCTACACCTTC.

The chain has TRBV3-1 (or the pseudogene TRBV3-2) and TRBJ2-3; D not resolved. Germline loops: CDR1 LGHDT, CDR2 YNNKEL (reference sequence). Trimming left V 4 bases short and J 7 bases short, with 12 bases between. The CDR3 runs 13 residues. CDR3 bases: TGTGCCAGCAGCCCGGCGTCTGGGCATACGCAGTATTTT. Residues: CASSPASGHTQYF.

The DNA of the CDR3 is TGTGCCACCAGTGGGGCACAACCTTCAGATACGCAGTATTTT. Encoded protein: CATSGAQPSDTQYF. This sequence joins TRBV24-1 and TRBJ2-3; D remains unclear. V shed 5 bases and J shed 4 bases, with 12 bases lying between them. Germline V gives CDR1 KGHDR, CDR2 SFDVKD. The CDR3 has 14 residues.

The genes are TRBV19 and TRBJ2-1; no firm D call. V was pared by 4 bases and J by 8 bases, with 12 bases between. Per germline, CDR1 LNHDA and CDR2 SQIVND (reference sequence). The length of the CDR3 is 13 residues. The CDR3 DNA follows: TGTGCCAGTAGTACCCAGGCCCCCGATGAGCAGTTCTTC. It translates to CASSTQAPDEQFF.

This chain joins TRBV11-2 and TRBJ2-3; 13 bases are a match to TRBD2. This CDR3 is built from 18 residues. Germline loops: CDR1 SGHAT, CDR2 FQNNGV. J lost 2 bases, V lost 2 bases, and 7 bases had no gene match. The CDR3 region has the DNA TGTGCCAGCAGCTTATTTCGGGGACTAGCGGGGTTCACAGATACGCAGTATTTT. As protein: CASSLFRGLAGFTDTQYF. Using reference TRBV11-2 and TRBJ2-3 for the parts outside the CDR3, the full variable domain is EAGVAQSPRYKIIEKRQSVAFWCNPISGHATLYWYQQILGQGPKLLIQFQNNGVVDDSQLPKDRFSAERLKGVDSTLKIQPAKLEDSAVYLCASSLFRGLAGFTDTQYFGPGTRLTVL.

This clone has just a few counts. The rearrangement joins TRBV1 to TRBJ1-2; the D call in the table, TRBD1, was not verified against the DNA. TRBV1 is a documented pseudogene. This CDR3 comprises 14 residues. The CDR3 protein is CTSSQDTGDYGYTF. In DNA form, the CDR3 reads TGCACCAGCAGCCAAGATACAGGGGACTATGGCTACACCTTC.

The rearrangement uses TRBV5-1 and TRBJ1-2; D is ambiguous. V was shortened by 4 bases and J by 1 base, with 11 bases between the two germline ends. The CDR3 is made up of 14 amino acids. Per the germline V gene, CDR1 is SGHRS and CDR2 is YFSETQ. CDR3 nucleotides: TGCGCCAGCAGCGAACCGACAATTAACTATGGCTACACCTTC. It translates to CASSEPTINYGYTF.